The source of this T cell receptor beta chain is a study of human T cells and chemical hapten exposure. Study overall: Patients received weekly diphenylcyclopropenone doses to the scalp throughout the approximately 25-week study. Patch tests containing 0.01% DPC, applied to the upper back, were read at 6 days.

During construction of the library, unique molecular identifiers were attached to individual cDNA molecules for quantitative, reproducible TCR counting. TCRdb recomputed calls from the RACE reads with MiXCR, one row per CDR3 protein. The repertoire holds tens of thousands of distinct CDR3 sequences, with about 10% as singletons. Time point specified: pre-sensitization, week 0. Treatment given: therapeutic diphenylcyclopropenone sensitization with weekly scalp DPC. V shed 3 bases and J shed 7 bases, with 12 bases lying between them. Germline V lookup: CDR1 KGHSH, CDR2 LQKENI. This CDR3 spans 13 amino acids.

The sequencing used whole blood, collected in connection with sensitization to the hapten diphenylcyclopropenone (DPC). The clonotype comes from a woman in her forties or fifties with alopecia areata. Some clones in this sample may be carry-over from other donors' samples. This rearrangement joins TRBV18 to TRBJ2-5; TRBD1 is a possible D gene (6 bases). As DNA, the CDR3 is TGTGCCAGCTCACCTGATGCAGGGGTGACCCAGTACTTC. Translation gives CASSPDAGVTQYF.